Listed below are T cell receptor beta chains from one sample, sequenced in a study of T cells in localized non-small cell lung cancer. The repertoire was sequenced with immunoSEQ multiplex PCR; TCRdb's copy has only in-frame clones and lacks some. The sample gives about 77,000 clones, 88% of which show up once; roughly 19% is in the top ten. The source material was peripheral blood, sampled before any cancer treatment. The source is a woman aged 35-75 years with stage I squamous cell lung carcinoma. Each CDR3 is given with its conserved first and last residue. The D gene is left open where the match is weak. The size entry is marked missing in some rows and otherwise reads once, few, many or a size class.

d_call	v_call	j_call	clone_size	cdr3_aa	cdr3_nt
NA	TRBV4-1	TRBJ2-1	NA	CASSQDEDEQFF	TGCGCCAGCAGCCAAGATGAGGACGAGCAGTTCTTC
NA	TRBV11-3	TRBJ2-3	NA	CASSPEGSSTDTQYF	TGTGCCAGCAGCCCAGAAGGGTCGAGCACAGATACGCAGTATTTT
TRBD1	TRBV18	TRBJ2-2	NA	CASSLSSYTGANTGELFF	TGTGCCAGCTCACTATCCTCTTATACAGGGGCCAACACCGGGGAGCTGTTTTTT
TRBD2	TRBV27	TRBJ2-4	NA	CASSLGGGIQYF	TGTGCCAGCAGTTTAGGCGGGGGGATTCAGTACTTC
TRBD1	TRBV2	TRBJ2-2	NA	CASRRTGYTGELFF	TGTGCCAGCAGAAGGACAGGGTACACCGGGGAGCTGTTTTTT
NA	TRBV28	TRBJ2-7	NA	CASRPLWGTYEQYF	TGTGCCAGCAGACCATTATGGGGGACCTACGAGCAGTACTTC
NA	TRBV19	TRBJ1-1	NA	CASSKGRGTEAFF	TGTGCCAGTAGTAAGGGCAGGGGCACTGAAGCTTTCTTT
TRBD1	TRBV6-5	TRBJ1-4	NA	CASRNRQGGTVFF	TGTGCCAGCAGAAACAGACAGGGAGGAACTGTGTTTTTT
NA	TRBV19	TRBJ1-5	NA	CASRLKEDTSNQPQHF	TGTGCCAGTAGGTTAAAGGAGGACACATCAAATCAGCCCCAGCATTTT
TRBD1	TRBV10-2	TRBJ1-4	few	CASSTGVREKLFF	TGCGCCAGCAGTACAGGGGTTCGGGAAAAACTGTTTTTT
NA	TRBV5-6	TRBJ1-3	once	CASILRGSGNTIYF	TGTGCCAGCATACTTAGGGGATCTGGAAACACCATATATTTT
NA	TRBV2	TRBJ2-5	NA	CAVGGDGETQYF	TGTGCCGTCGGGGGCGACGGGGAGACCCAGTACTTC
TRBD1	TRBV7-3	TRBJ1-1	NA	CASSFGTGSEAFF	TGTGCCAGCAGCTTCGGGACAGGGTCTGAAGCTTTCTTT
TRBD1	TRBV7-8	TRBJ2-7	NA	CASSPGGTGVGYEQYF	TGTGCCAGCAGCCCAGGAGGTACAGGGGTTGGCTACGAGCAGTACTTC
TRBD2	TRBV19	TRBJ2-5	NA	CASSDGTSGGQETQYF	TGTGCCAGTAGTGACGGGACTAGCGGGGGTCAGGAGACCCAGTACTTC
NA	TRBV5-4	TRBJ1-2	NA	CASSLKDLYGYTF	TGTGCCAGCAGCCTTAAAGACCTCTATGGCTACACCTTC
NA	TRBV5-4	TRBJ2-7	NA	CASSPPVGKGYEQYF	TGTGCCAGCAGCCCCCCAGTAGGAAAGGGTTACGAGCAGTACTTC
NA	TRBV6-5	TRBJ2-7	NA	CASSFGASYEQYF	TGTGCCAGCAGTTTCGGCGCCTCCTACGAGCAGTACTTC
TRBD1	TRBV13	TRBJ2-7	few	CASSLGTGGYEQYF	TGTGCCAGCAGCTTAGGGACAGGGGGCTACGAGCAGTACTTC
NA	TRBV4-1	TRBJ1-2	NA	CASSQDNTLYGYTF	TGCGCCAGCAGCCAAGATAACACCTTATATGGCTACACCTTC
NA	TRBV5-4	TRBJ2-2	once	CASSLMNTGELFF	TGTGCCAGCAGCTTAATGAACACCGGGGAGCTGTTTTTT